Each of the 30 T cell receptor beta chains below was sequenced from the same sample in a study of T cells in Graves' hyperthyroidism and ophthalmopathy. Amplified regions were TCR beta CDR3 sequences from RNA transcripts. When the TCR CDR3 underwent first-round RT-PCR, the HTBI primer set was used. TCRdb used MiXCR to reprocess the multiplex PCR reads, holding one entry per CDR3 protein. The sample yields hundreds of thousands of distinct CDR3 sequences, 14% seen once. Sequencing was done on a sample of blood. Receptors were obtained from a young woman with Graves' hyperthyroidism.

In nucleotides, the CDR3 is TGCGCCAGCAGCCAATGGCTGTCAGGCGGCTACACCTTC. It codes for CASSQWLSGGYTF. The chain is built from TRBV4-3 and TRBJ1-2; the D is unclear. CDR3 length: 13 residues. CDR1 and CDR2 from the germline V gene are LGHNA and YSLEER. V dropped 2 bases and J dropped 8 bases, with 12 bases sitting between them.

In this sample, this clonotype turned up many times. DNA for the CDR3: TGTGCCTGGAGTGTGGGGGGATCTAGCAATCAGCCCCAGCATTTT. It is translated as CAWSVGGSSNQPQHF. This chain uses TRBV30 with TRBJ1-5; D perhaps matches TRBD1 (5 bases). Looked up from germline, CDR1 is GTSNPN and CDR2 is SVGIG (reference sequence). This CDR3 has 15 residues. Trimming pared 0 bases from V and 0 bases from J, leaving 9 bases between.

This chain links TRBV13 with TRBJ1-6; TRBD1 agrees at 7 bases. The CDR3 loop spans 20 amino acids. After removal of 5 bases from V and 0 bases from J, the junction contained 16 bases not matched to a gene. Germline CDR1 and CDR2: PRHDT and FYEKMQ (reference sequence). The chain's CDR3 is CASSVAWGQPEGSYNSPLHF. The CDR3 nucleotides are TGTGCCAGCAGCGTGGCCTGGGGACAGCCAGAAGGCTCCTATAATTCACCCCTCCACTTT.

This clonotype was counted many times. The chain is built from TRBV30 and TRBJ2-2; 7 positions match TRBD1. The germline V gene has CDR1 GTSNPN and CDR2 SVGIG (reference sequence). V shed 3 bases, J shed 7 bases, and the junction held 11 bases outside the gene matches. The CDR3 has 15 amino acids. CDR3 amino acids: CAWSRGTVEVGELFF. The CDR3, as DNA: TGTGCCTGGAGCAGAGGGACAGTGGAGGTCGGGGAGCTGTTTTTT.

In its sample, this clonotype was seen a few times. This chain links TRBV20-1 with TRBJ2-2, with D uncertain. Trimming took 6 bases from V and 1 from J, leaving 6 bases between them. CDR3 length equals 12 residues. Germline CDR1 and CDR2: DFQATT and SNEGSKA (reference sequence). The CDR3 DNA sequence: TGCAGTGCCCACGAGAACACCGGGGAGCTGTTTTTT. Translated: CSAHENTGELFF.

The rearrangement uses TRBV29-1 and TRBJ2-7; TRBD1 matches 7 bases. Germline CDR1 and CDR2: SQVTM and ANQGSEA. V was clipped by 4 bases and J by 2 bases; unmatched bases: 5. This CDR3 is built from 13 residues. This CDR3 reads CSVVGQDPYEQYF. DNA of the CDR3: TGCAGCGTTGTAGGACAGGACCCCTACGAGCAGTACTTC.

This clonotype was seen ten or more times. The chain links TRBV6-1 to TRBJ1-2, with unresolved D. Germline V gives CDR1 MNHNS, CDR2 SASEGT. V gave up 8 bases and J gave up 5 bases, with 12 bases separating them. This CDR3 has 12 amino acids. The CDR3 loop is CASGRRGYGYTF. CDR3 nucleotide sequence: TGTGCCAGCGGGAGGAGAGGATATGGCTACACCTTC.

Only one count was recorded for this clonotype. The V and J genes are TRBV7-9 and TRBJ2-7; the match to TRBD2 covers 10 bases. The J segment lost 3 bases and the V segment lost 4 bases, leaving 15 bases of the junction unmatched. Germline V gene lookup returns CDR1 SEHNR and CDR2 FQNEAQ (reference sequence). The CDR3 contains 18 residues. The CDR3 protein is CASSSPPELAGVIYEQYF. CDR3 sequence (DNA): TGTGCCAGCAGCTCCCCCCCTGAGCTAGCGGGAGTTATCTACGAGCAGTACTTC.

This clonotype showed up just a few times. The V and J genes are TRBV20-1 and TRBJ2-7; 7 bases align to TRBD2. Trimming at V came to 4 bases and at J to 5 bases, leaving 17 bases not matched to a gene. The germline gives CDR1 DFQATT, CDR2 SNEGSKA (reference sequence). The CDR3 has 16 residues. In DNA form, the CDR3 reads TGCAGTGCTATAATGGGGTCTGGCGGGAGCGTCCACGAGCAGTACTTC. Amino acid sequence: CSAIMGSGGSVHEQYF.

This clonotype showed up just a few times. The V and J genes are TRBV2 and TRBJ2-1; D unresolved. The germline V and J ends were trimmed by 9 bases and 0 bases, with 9 bases remaining between them. CDR3 length equals 13 residues. Germline values: CDR1 SNHLY, CDR2 FYNNEI. Written as DNA, the CDR3 is TGTGCCAGGAGAAAAATCTCCTACAATGAGCAGTTCTTC. Its translation: CARRKISYNEQFF.

The table lists this clonotype with many counts. This chain connects TRBV5-6 to TRBJ2-7; D is unclear. The V end was cut by 6 bases, the J end by 3 bases, with 19 bases between. Germline CDR1 is SGHDT and CDR2 is YYEEEE. CDR3 length: 15 residues. The CDR3 DNA is TGTGCCAGCACCCTGTGGGGTCCTAGAAACTACGAGCAGTACTTC. Translation gives CASTLWGPRNYEQYF. Based on the CDR3 plus reference TRBV5-6 and TRBJ2-7, the full variable domain is DAGVTQSPTHLIKTRGQQVTLRCSPKSGHDTVSWYQQALGQGPQFIFQYYEEEERQRGNFPDRFSGHQFPNYSSELNVNALLLGDSALYLCASTLWGPRNYEQYFGPGTRLTVT.

This clonotype was counted at least ten times. This rearrangement joins TRBV18 to TRBJ2-5; 9 bases agree with TRBD2. The ends lost 4 bases at V and 5 bases at J; junction bases unmatched: 8. Per the germline V gene, CDR1 is KGHSH and CDR2 is LQKENI. CDR3 length: 15 amino acids. CDR3 coding DNA: TGTGCCAGCTCACGGAGAGCGGGAGGAGTGGAGACCCAGTACTTC. Residues: CASSRRAGGVETQYF.

This clonotype was counted a few times. CDR3 nucleotides: TGTGCCACCAGTGATCCATCTAGCGGGGGTAGCTCCTACAATGAGCAGTTCTTC. Translated: CATSDPSSGGSSYNEQFF. The rearrangement links TRBV24-1 to TRBJ2-1; TRBD2 matches 10 bases. The V gene end was trimmed by 3 bases and the J gene end by 0 bases; junction bases not matched to a gene: 7. The CDR3 contains 18 residues. CDR1 is KGHDR and CDR2 is SFDVKD in the germline V gene.

This clonotype was counted ten times or more. This sequence joins TRBV18 and TRBJ2-1; 9 bases are a match to TRBD1. Germline CDR1 is KGHSH and CDR2 is LQKENI. This CDR3 comprises 16 residues. Trimming took 0 bases from V and 2 from J; bases not matched to a gene: 2. CDR3 bases: TGTGCCAGCTCACCACCGGGACAGGGTACCTACAATGAGCAGTTCTTC. Translating gives CASSPPGQGTYNEQFF. The whole variable domain, filled in from reference TRBV18 and TRBJ2-1, reads NAGVMQNPRHLVRRRGQEARLRCSPMKGHSHVYWYRQLPEEGLKFMVYLQKENIIDESGMPKERFSAEFPKEGPSILRIQQVVRGDSAAYFCASSPPGQGTYNEQFFGPGTRLTVL.

This clonotype was seen a handful of times. The rearrangement joins TRBV9 to TRBJ1-5; 9 bases are shared with TRBD1. Germline-derived CDR1 and CDR2 are SGDLS and YYNGEE. The length of the CDR3 is 14 residues. With V trimmed by 3 bases and J by 6 bases, 4 bases remained unmatched. CDR3 residues: CASSDVDRGQPQHF. The CDR3, as DNA: TGTGCCAGCAGCGATGTGGACAGGGGTCAGCCCCAGCATTTT. Filled out from reference TRBV9 and TRBJ1-5, the complete variable domain reads DSGVTQTPKHLITATGQRVTLRCSPRSGDLSVYWYQQSLDQGLQFLIQYYNGEERAKGNILERFSAQQFPDLHSELNLSSLELGDSALYFCASSDVDRGQPQHFGDGTRLSIL.

In the case of this clonotype: One end of the junction is discordant with germline, which a read error may explain. V is TRBV5-1 and J is TRBJ1-4; 7 nucleotides align to TRBD1. The CDR3 has 15 amino acids. CDR1 is SGHRS, CDR2 YFSETQ, per germline. The CDR3 loop reads CASSSGGQLNENLFF. The CDR3 region has the DNA TGCGCCAGCAGCTCGGGGGGACAGTTAAATGAAAACCTGTTTTTT.

This clonotype was seen many times. This rearrangement joins TRBV3-1 to TRBJ2-7; TRBD2 might be the D (6 bases). Germline V CDR1 and CDR2: LGHDT, YNNKEL (reference sequence). The CDR3 sequence is 16 residues long. V was clipped by 0 bases and J by 5 bases, with 17 bases between them. The CDR3 loop reads CASSQDRRPGTHEQYF. Here the CDR3 DNA reads TGTGCCAGCAGCCAAGATCGACGGCCAGGGACTCACGAGCAGTACTTC.

This clonotype occurred many times. The chain uses TRBV28 and TRBJ2-1, with 8 bases fitting TRBD2. With 6 bases clipped from V and 1 base from J, the junction kept 5 bases outside the gene matches. The germline V gene encodes CDR1 MDHEN and CDR2 SYDVKM. This CDR3 spans 15 amino acids. The CDR3 DNA reads TGTGCCAGCAGGGGAGCGGGAGCGTCCTACAATGAGCAGTTCTTC. Protein sequence: CASRGAGASYNEQFF.

This clonotype was recorded at least ten times. V and J are TRBV24-1 and TRBJ2-3, with TRBD2 matching over 14 bases. This CDR3 has 17 amino acids. Germline loops: CDR1 KGHDR, CDR2 SFDVKD. The ends lost 10 bases at V and 0 bases at J; junction bases unmatched: 8. CDR3 region: CATSGTSGGPSTDTQYF. In DNA form, the CDR3 reads TGTGCCACATCCGGGACTAGCGGGGGACCTAGCACAGATACGCAGTATTTT.

This clonotype was detected many times. The chain carries TRBV7-3 and TRBJ2-3; TRBD2 might be the D (5 bases). CDR3 length equals 14 residues. With 2 bases removed from V and 6 bases from J, the gap between germline ends came to 12 bases. Germline lookup yields CDR1 SGHTA and CDR2 FQGTGA. The CDR3 reads CASSLLASSDTQYF. The CDR3 DNA reads as TGTGCCAGCAGCTTATTGGCTAGCTCGGATACGCAGTATTTT.

This clonotype came up many times. This chain uses TRBV9 with TRBJ2-2, with D possibly matching TRBD2 (7 bases). With 5 bases removed from V and 3 bases from J, the gap between germline ends came to 14 bases. In germline, CDR1 is SGDLS, CDR2 YYNGEE. This CDR3 region has 15 residues. CDR3 in DNA: TGTGCCAGCAGTGGAACAGGGAGGGACACCGGGGAGCTGTTTTTT. It yields the protein CASSGTGRDTGELFF.

The table lists this clonotype with a few counts. The chain employs TRBV10-1 and TRBJ2-3; D is uncertain. CDR1 is WNHNN, CDR2 SYGVQD, per germline (reference sequence). The CDR3 runs to 13 residues. Trimming removed 7 bases at V and 2 bases at J, with 10 bases between. In DNA form, the CDR3 reads TGCGCCAGCAATCGAGCCCTCACAGATACGCAGTATTTT. It encodes CASNRALTDTQYF.

This clonotype was counted many times. The chain employs TRBV28 and TRBJ1-5, with D possibly matching TRBD1 (6 bases). The V end lost 6 bases, the J end lost 6 bases, and 15 bases lay between the germline ends. The CDR3 sequence is 14 residues long. Per the germline V gene, CDR1 is MDHEN and CDR2 is SYDVKM. DNA of the CDR3: TGTGCCAGCAGGGTGACAGGCCCAGGTCAGCCCCAGCATTTT. Protein sequence: CASRVTGPGQPQHF.

The sample holds many counts of this clonotype. The rearrangement links TRBV11-1 to TRBJ1-1; D unresolved. V was clipped by 1 base and J by 11 bases, with 17 bases between them. CDR1 and CDR2 (germline): SGHAT, FQDESV (reference sequence). The CDR3 extends over 14 amino acids. CDR3 sequence: CASSLGWSTLAAFF. In DNA, the CDR3 is TGTGCCAGCAGCTTAGGTTGGTCGACGCTGGCGGCTTTCTTT.

The chain joins TRBV4-3 to TRBJ2-1, with TRBD2 identical over 13 bases. With 3 bases clipped from V and 5 bases from J, the junction kept 7 bases outside the gene matches. The germline CDR1 and CDR2 sequences are LGHNA and YSLEER. The length of the CDR3 is 17 residues. In nucleotides, the CDR3 is TGCGCCAGCAGCCAGGATGTAGGACTAGCGGGAGACAATGAGCAGTTCTTC. It codes for CASSQDVGLAGDNEQFF.

This clonotype was counted many times. The J gene is TRBJ2-5, the V gene TRBV28; the match to TRBD1 covers 8 bases. The CDR3 extends over 15 amino acids. From germline, CDR1 is MDHEN and CDR2 SYDVKM. V gave up 6 bases and J gave up 4 bases; unmatched junction bases: 10. The CDR3 is CASRKRQGLRETQYF. The CDR3 DNA reads TGTGCCAGCAGGAAGCGACAGGGGCTTCGAGAGACCCAGTACTTC.

This clonotype came up a few times. This chain joins TRBV4-3 and TRBJ1-5; D is uncertain. There are 16 residues in the CDR3. The V and J ends lost 0 bases and 0 bases respectively, with 9 bases between them. Germline CDR1 LGHNA, CDR2 YSLEER. DNA for the CDR3: TGCGCCAGCAGCCAAGATGCCCTTTATAGCAATCAGCCCCAGCATTTT. It encodes CASSQDALYSNQPQHF.

This clonotype was picked up a small number of times. The rearrangement uses TRBV15 and TRBJ2-3; D is uncertain. The germline V gene encodes CDR1 LNHNV and CDR2 YYDKDF (reference sequence). The CDR3 is 14 residues long. V gave up 5 bases and J gave up 2 bases, with 11 bases separating them. The CDR3 loop is CATSPILDTDTQYF. CDR3 DNA sequence: TGTGCCACCAGCCCAATTCTTGACACAGATACGCAGTATTTT.

This clonotype appeared many times. The chain couples TRBV6-1 to TRBJ1-1; D is possibly TRBD1 (6 bases). This CDR3 has 13 amino acids. Germline CDR1 MNHNS, CDR2 SASEGT. Trimming left V 7 bases short and J 3 bases short, with 12 bases between. CDR3 DNA sequence: TGTGCCAGCATCAGAAGGGGGTACACTGAAGCTTTCTTT. Its protein is CASIRRGYTEAFF.

This clonotype was seen a handful of times. V gene TRBV5-1 combines with J gene TRBJ2-1; 9 bases match TRBD2. Germline CDR1 SGHRS, CDR2 YFSETQ. Trimming cost V 1 base and J 5 bases; bases outside gene matches: 7. This CDR3 spans 16 amino acids. The CDR3 protein is CASSLLTSGLNNEQFF. In nucleotides, the CDR3 is TGCGCCAGCAGCTTGTTAACTAGCGGGCTTAACAATGAGCAGTTCTTC.